Here is one T cell receptor beta chain with its context. Its cognate antigen is unknown. This entry belongs to a study of cytomegalovirus exposure and HLA in healthy donors. Notes on the study in general: A later analysis found TCR association rates differed by HLA locus, highest for DRB1 and lowest for HLA-C.

Use of 60 Vbeta and 13 Jbeta primers characterized the PCR. Measured with immunoSEQ multiplex PCR; TCRdb has only the in-frame clones, and not every one. The sample yields 140,000 or so clones, approximately 80% seen once. The origin of this receptor is a man aged 35 to 55 in good health and CMV-seronegative. The material sequenced was PBMCs.

The CDR3 here is CASSSEYEQYF. The DNA of the CDR3 is TGTGCCAGCAGCTCCGAGTACGAGCAGTACTTC. V is TRBV7-8 and J is TRBJ2-7; D is uncertain. The CDR3 has 11 amino acids. From germline, CDR1 is SGHVS and CDR2 FQNEAQ. Deletions cut 4 bases from V and 4 bases from J, with 5 bases between.